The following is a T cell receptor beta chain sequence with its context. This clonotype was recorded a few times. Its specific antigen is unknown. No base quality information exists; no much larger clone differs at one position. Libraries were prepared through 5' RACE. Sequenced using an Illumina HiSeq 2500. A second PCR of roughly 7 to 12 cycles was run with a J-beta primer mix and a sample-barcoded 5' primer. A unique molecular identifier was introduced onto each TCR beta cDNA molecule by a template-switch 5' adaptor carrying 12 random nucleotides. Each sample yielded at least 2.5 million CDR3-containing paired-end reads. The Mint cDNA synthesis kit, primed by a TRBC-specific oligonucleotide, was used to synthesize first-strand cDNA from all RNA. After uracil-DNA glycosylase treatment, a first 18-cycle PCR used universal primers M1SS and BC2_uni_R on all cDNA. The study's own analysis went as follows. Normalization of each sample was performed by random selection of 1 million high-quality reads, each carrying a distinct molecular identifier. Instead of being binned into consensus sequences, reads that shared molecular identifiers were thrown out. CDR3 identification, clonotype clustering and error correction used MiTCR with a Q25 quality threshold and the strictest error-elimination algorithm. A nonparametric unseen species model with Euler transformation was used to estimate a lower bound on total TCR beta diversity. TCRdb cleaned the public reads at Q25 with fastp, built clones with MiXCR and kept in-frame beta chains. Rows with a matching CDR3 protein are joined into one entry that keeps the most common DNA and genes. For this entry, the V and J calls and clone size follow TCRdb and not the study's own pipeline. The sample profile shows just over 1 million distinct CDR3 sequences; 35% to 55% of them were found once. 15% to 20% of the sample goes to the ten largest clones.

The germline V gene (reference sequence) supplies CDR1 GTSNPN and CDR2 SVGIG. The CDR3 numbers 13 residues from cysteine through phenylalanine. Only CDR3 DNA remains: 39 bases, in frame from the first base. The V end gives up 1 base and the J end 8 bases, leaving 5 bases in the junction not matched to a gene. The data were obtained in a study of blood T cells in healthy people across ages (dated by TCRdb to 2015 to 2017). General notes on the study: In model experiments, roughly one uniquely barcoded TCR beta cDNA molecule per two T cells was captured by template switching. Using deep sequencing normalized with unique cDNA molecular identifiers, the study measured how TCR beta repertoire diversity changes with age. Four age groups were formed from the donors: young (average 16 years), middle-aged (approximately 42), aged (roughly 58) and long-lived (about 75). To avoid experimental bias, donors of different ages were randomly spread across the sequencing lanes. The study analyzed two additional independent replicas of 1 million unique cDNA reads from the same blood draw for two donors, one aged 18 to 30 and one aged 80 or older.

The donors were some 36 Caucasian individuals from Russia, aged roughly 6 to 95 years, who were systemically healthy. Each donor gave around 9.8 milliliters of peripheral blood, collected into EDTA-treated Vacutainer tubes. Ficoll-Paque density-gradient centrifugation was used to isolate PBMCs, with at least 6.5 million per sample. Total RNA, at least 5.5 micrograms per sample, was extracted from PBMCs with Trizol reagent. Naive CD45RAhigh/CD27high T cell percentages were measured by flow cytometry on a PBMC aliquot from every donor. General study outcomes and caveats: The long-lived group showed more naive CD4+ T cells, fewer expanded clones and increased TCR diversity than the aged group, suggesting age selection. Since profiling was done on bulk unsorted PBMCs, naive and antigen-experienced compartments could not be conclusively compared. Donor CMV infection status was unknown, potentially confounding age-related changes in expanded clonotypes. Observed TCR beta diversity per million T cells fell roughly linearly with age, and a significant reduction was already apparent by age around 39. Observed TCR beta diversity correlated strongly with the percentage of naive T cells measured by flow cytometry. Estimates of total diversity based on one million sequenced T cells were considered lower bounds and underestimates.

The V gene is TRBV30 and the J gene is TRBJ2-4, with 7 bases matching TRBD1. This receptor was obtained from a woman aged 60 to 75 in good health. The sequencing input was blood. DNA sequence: TGTGCCTGGAGTGGTCGGACAGGAGACATTCAGTACTTC. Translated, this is CAWSGRTGDIQYF.